This T cell receptor beta chain comes out of a study of cytomegalovirus exposure and HLA in healthy donors. General observations from the study: Associated with HLA alleles at 0.05 false discovery rate in a later analysis were some 16,000 TCR beta sequences. The authors confirmed in vitro that a few CMV-associated chains were specific for CMV antigens. Donors belonging to an Asian-associated ancestry cluster reportedly showed fewer N-insertions in productive TCRs than the roughly 670-donor mean, according to what a later analysis found.

The CDR3 runs 16 residues. Germline loops: CDR1 LGHNA, CDR2 YNFKEQ. Trimming left V 0 bases short and J 0 bases short, with 10 bases between. A remark on this clone: Its antigen remains unknown.

Samples came from healthy bone marrow donors. The primer mix had 60 Vbeta and 13 Jbeta primers. Data came from immunoSEQ multiplex PCR; TCRdb stores just in-frame clones and leaves some out. The sample carries roughly 100,000 clones, less than 85% recorded once. The sequence came from a man aged 35 to 55 in good health and CMV-seropositive. The sequenced sample was PBMCs. This sequence joins TRBV4-2 and TRBJ2-3, with D possibly TRBD2 on 6 matching bases. The CDR3 spells CASSQDWGESTDTQYF. The CDR3 DNA reads as TGTGCCAGCAGCCAAGATTGGGGGGAGAGCACAGATACGCAGTATTTT.